This T cell receptor (beta chain) came from a study of vaccination and CD4 T cells after COVID-19. Across the whole study: Once diagnosed, patients had post-COVID samples drawn a median 101 days later (range 35 to 161). Post-vaccine sample collection happened at a median of 72 days after dose two, ranging 14 to 241. Cells were stimulated with overlapping spike peptide pools from SARS-CoV-2, HCoV-NL63, HCoV-OC43 and HCoV-229E.

Specified treatment: 10-day PBMC culture with coronavirus spike peptide pools or control peptides (ViraFEST assay). Culture of 1.9 million or so PBMCs per well took place with about 10 IU/ml IL-2 and 9 to 10 ug/ml peptide pools. The Oncomine TCR Beta short-read assay generated sequence data from the DNA of cultured CD4+ T cells. MiXCR, applied by TCRdb to the PCR reads, yields one record per CDR3 protein. Of roughly 24,000 distinct CDR3 sequences listed, 64% are singletons. Concerning this clonotype itself: The antigen remains undetermined.

This CDR3 is built from 14 residues. V was cut by 2 bases and J by 0 bases, with 6 bases left in between. The TCR originated in a human donor who had recovered from COVID-19. Specimen: CD4+ T cells from blood, cultured in vitro. The J gene is TRBJ1-5, the V gene TRBV5-3; D remains unclear. Being an ORF, TRBV5-3 has a function that is uncertain. The CDR3 DNA sequence: TGTGCCAGAAGCTTAGGCGGTAGCAATCAGCCCCAGCATTTT. Translation: CARSLGGSNQPQHF.